The 10 T cell receptor beta chains below all came from one sample that was sequenced in a study of T cells in Graves' hyperthyroidism and ophthalmopathy (dated by TCRdb to about 2019). Libraries came from multiplex PCR. Sequencer: Illumina HiSeq 2000. Amplification of TCR beta CDR3 regions was carried out from RNA transcripts. The first round of RT-PCR for the TCR CDR3 was performed with the HTBI primer set and the Qiagen OneStep RT-PCR kit. The public reads were reanalyzed by TCRdb: fastp trimming at Q25, MiXCR alignment, in-frame beta chains only. Under each unique CDR3 protein, matching rows form one entry showing the most common genes and DNA. The sample table shows about 340,000 distinct CDR3 sequences, and over 20% are seen once. The ten largest make up about 50% of the sample. The sample consisted of blood. The receptor source for this set is a woman aged 45-65 years with Graves' hyperthyroidism.

In this sample, this clonotype turned up many times. This rearrangement joins TRBV30 to TRBJ2-7; TRBD1 matches at 8 bases. In germline, CDR1 is GTSNPN, CDR2 SVGIG (reference sequence). This CDR3 has 14 amino acids. V trimming: 1 base; J trimming: 4 bases; junction bases outside the gene matches: 6. The CDR3 spells CAWSDPTGGYEQYF. The CDR3 DNA is TGTGCCTGGAGTGACCCTACAGGGGGGTACGAGCAGTACTTC.

The chain joins TRBV20-1 to TRBJ2-7, with TRBD2 matching 14 bases. The V and J ends lost 7 bases and 8 bases, in that order; junction bases with no gene match: 19. CDR3 length: 17 residues. In germline, CDR1 is DFQATT, CDR2 SNEGSKA (reference sequence). The CDR3 region is CSGSPTSGRANSRKQYF. The CDR3 DNA follows: TGCAGTGGTTCCCCGACTAGCGGGAGGGCCAATTCAAGAAAGCAGTACTTC.

This clonotype appeared once. The chain joins TRBV20-1 to TRBJ2-7; no clear D. This CDR3 is built from 14 residues. Trimming removed 2 bases from V and 1 base from J, with 12 bases in between. The germline V gene has CDR1 DFQATT and CDR2 SNEGSKA (reference sequence). The CDR3 protein is CSARIGRSSYEQYF. CDR3 in DNA: TGCAGTGCTAGAATCGGCAGGTCATCCTACGAGCAGTACTTC.

The CDR3 region has the DNA TGTGCCTGTCTAAGCCCGGACAGGGGGCTCTACGAGCAGTACTTC. It codes for CACLSPDRGLYEQYF. The J gene is TRBJ2-7, the V gene TRBV6-1, with 11 nucleotides matching TRBD1. The CDR3 runs 15 residues. Trimming removed 11 bases from V and 3 bases from J; junction bases left unmatched: 12. Germline V gene lookup returns CDR1 MNHNS and CDR2 SASEGT.

This clonotype appeared a few times. The chain joins TRBV4-2 to TRBJ2-2, with D hard to call. Germline assignment: CDR1 LGHNA and CDR2 YNFKEQ. Trimming took off 1 base at V and 4 bases at J, with 16 bases between the two ends. CDR3 length: 17 amino acids. CDR3 in DNA: TGTGCCAGCAGCCAAGTACCTTCCCCTTTCACCACCGGGGAGCTGTTTTTT. This codes for CASSQVPSPFTTGELFF.

This clonotype was recorded at least ten times. J is TRBJ2-2 and V is TRBV9, with unresolved D. This CDR3 comprises 15 residues. Between the trimmed V and J ends, which lost 4 bases and 2 bases, there was a span of 12 bases. CDR1 and CDR2 (germline): SGDLS, YYNGEE. The CDR3 nucleotides read TGTGCCAGCAGCCCACCGGATCCAAACACCGGGGAGCTGTTTTTT. Residues: CASSPPDPNTGELFF. The full variable domain, rest sourced from reference TRBV9 and TRBJ2-2, is DSGVTQTPKHLITATGQRVTLRCSPRSGDLSVYWYQQSLDQGLQFLIQYYNGEERAKGNILERFSAQQFPDLHSELNLSSLELGDSALYFCASSPPDPNTGELFFGEGSRLTVL.

This rearrangement joins TRBV28 to TRBJ2-2; 10 bases fit TRBD2. This CDR3 has 16 amino acids. Germline CDR1 and CDR2: MDHEN and SYDVKM. The J segment lost 7 bases and the V segment lost 6 bases, leaving 11 bases of the junction unmatched. The CDR3: CASSPSSGSTVGELFF. The CDR3 nucleotides read TGTGCCAGCAGCCCGTCTAGCGGGAGCACGGTCGGGGAGCTGTTTTTT.

This clonotype was seen a handful of times. The chain uses TRBV5-1 and TRBJ1-2, with 7 positions matching TRBD1. This CDR3 contains 15 residues. The V gene end was trimmed by 1 base and the J gene end by 8 bases; junction bases not matched to a gene: 11. Germline V lookup: CDR1 SGHRS, CDR2 YFSETQ. The CDR3 loop reads CASSLTGAPFEGYTF. The DNA for the CDR3 is TGCGCCAGCAGCTTGACAGGGGCCCCTTTCGAAGGCTACACCTTC.

The chain carries TRBV2 and TRBJ2-1, with 10 bases that match TRBD2. Germline CDR1 SNHLY, CDR2 FYNNEI. Trimming removed 5 bases from V and 4 bases from J; junction bases left unmatched: 14. This CDR3 is 18 amino acids long. In DNA, the CDR3 is TGTGCCAGCAGTACTCCGGGACTAGCGACTCTCCTTTACAATGAGCAGTTCTTC. It yields the protein CASSTPGLATLLYNEQFF. Combining the CDR3 with reference TRBV2 and TRBJ2-1 gives the whole variable domain EPEVTQTPSHQVTQMGQEVILRCVPISNHLYFYWYRQILGQKVEFLVSFYNNEISEKSEIFDDQFSVERPDGSNFTLKIRSTKLEDSAMYFCASSTPGLATLLYNEQFFGPGTRLTVL.

This clonotype was seen at least ten times. The V and J genes are TRBV18 and TRBJ2-1; TRBD2 matches 9 bases. CDR3 length: 17 amino acids. The germline gives CDR1 KGHSH, CDR2 LQKENI. V shed 4 bases, J shed 6 bases, and the junction held 13 bases outside the gene matches. CDR3 protein: CASSLIAGALSSNEQFF. CDR3 DNA: TGTGCCAGCTCACTCATAGCGGGAGCCCTCTCTAGCAATGAGCAGTTCTTC.